These T cell receptor beta chains were read from a single sample in a study of T cells in Graves' hyperthyroidism and ophthalmopathy. In TCRdb, the multiplex PCR reads were re-called with MiXCR into one record per CDR3 protein. The top ten clones hold approximately 56% of a sample with about 200,000 distinct CDR3 sequences, less than 20% of them seen once. The specimen sequenced was blood. These receptors were collected from a woman in her forties or fifties with Graves' hyperthyroidism. The CDR3 runs from the conserved cysteine through the conserved F or W. A D gene is named only where the DNA matches it firmly. Clone size is given for some rows only: seen once, a few or many times, or a class if the clone is expanded.

>TRBJ2-7|TRBV3-1|NA|many
CASTLMGRGYEQYF
TGTGCCAGCACCCTAATGGGACGGGGGTACGAGCAGTACTTC
>TRBJ2-5|TRBV15|NA|few
CATSRVPTPQETQYF
TGTGCCACCAGCAGAGTACCAACCCCCCAAGAGACCCAGTACTTC
>TRBJ2-2|TRBV28|TRBD1|few
CASSLWKRTGRTSNTGELFF
TGTGCCAGCAGTTTATGGAAACGGACAGGCCGCACCTCGAACACCGGGGAGCTGTTTTTT
>TRBJ2-1|TRBV20-1|TRBD2|NA
CSARVGSGRPYNEQFF
TGCAGTGCTAGAGTTGGCAGCGGGAGGCCATACAATGAGCAGTTCTTC
>TRBJ2-1|TRBV7-2|NA|NA
CASSLGQNFYEQFF
TGTGCCAGCAGCTTAGGACAAAATTTCTATGAGCAGTTCTTC
>TRBJ1-1|TRBV6-1|NA|many
CASSDGWPNTEAFF
TGTGCCAGCAGTGATGGATGGCCGAACACTGAAGCTTTCTTT
>TRBJ1-2|TRBV3-1|NA|NA
CASSQPSYGYTF
TGTGCCAGCAGCCAACCGTCGTATGGCTACACCTTC
>TRBJ1-5|TRBV6-1|TRBD1|few
CASTDRGGQPQHF
TGTGCCAGCACCGACAGGGGAGGTCAGCCCCAGCATTTT
>TRBJ2-1|TRBV11-3|TRBD2|many
CASSLQLAGVHNEQFF
TGTGCCAGCAGCTTACAACTAGCGGGAGTACACAATGAGCAGTTCTTC
>TRBJ1-2|TRBV6-2/TRBV6-3|NA|many
CASSYNIGQIFNYGYTF
TGTGCCAGCAGTTACAACATTGGACAGATCTTTAACTATGGCTACACCTTC
>TRBJ2-7|TRBV6-1|TRBD2|NA
CASSSKRSGKGYEQYF
TGTGCCAGCAGCTCTAAAAGAAGCGGGAAAGGTTACGAGCAGTACTTC
>TRBJ2-7|TRBV10-3|NA|NA
CAISARDKPNSYEQYF
TGTGCCATCAGTGCCCGGGACAAGCCAAACTCCTACGAGCAGTACTTC
>TRBJ1-2|TRBV28|NA|many
CASSQTYGYTF
TGTGCCAGCAGCCAGACCTATGGCTACACCTTC
>TRBJ2-7|TRBV29-1|NA|few
CSVGRGERREQYF
TGCAGCGTTGGCAGGGGCGAGAGGAGGGAGCAGTACTTC
>TRBJ2-7|TRBV12-5|TRBD2|NA
CASGSIVSGLAGHAIPYEQYF
TGTGCTAGTGGTTCGATTGTTTCGGGACTAGCGGGACACGCGATTCCCTACGAGCAGTACTTC
>TRBJ2-7|TRBV18|TRBD2|few
CASSPGGVEQYF
TGTGCCAGCTCACCGGGGGGGGTCGAGCAGTACTTC
>TRBJ1-2|TRBV7-2|NA|many
CASSPPGQNYGYTF
TGTGCCAGCAGCCCCCCGGGACAAAACTATGGCTACACCTTC
>TRBJ2-2|TRBV11-2|TRBD1|few
CASSLTGPTGELFF
TGTGCCAGCAGCTTGACAGGGCCGACCGGGGAGCTGTTTTTT
>TRBJ2-1|TRBV7-8|TRBD2|many
CASSLPPGGSDNEQFF
TGTGCCAGCAGCTTACCCCCCGGCGGGAGTGATAATGAGCAGTTCTTC
>TRBJ2-5|TRBV12-3/TRBV12-4|NA|many
CASSHTRDYQETQYF
TGTGCCAGCAGTCATACCAGGGACTACCAAGAGACCCAGTACTTC
>TRBJ2-3|TRBV9|NA|NA
CASSPKAQRDTQYF
TGTGCCAGCAGCCCCAAAGCTCAGCGAGATACGCAGTATTTT
>TRBJ1-4|TRBV20-1|NA|many
CSARTRGKLFF
TGCAGTGCTAGAACCCGAGGGAAACTGTTTTTT
>TRBJ2-7|TRBV12-3/TRBV12-4|NA|many
CASSSGLTQYF
TGTGCCAGCAGTTCGGGACTGACGCAGTACTTC
>TRBJ2-3|TRBV20-1|NA|many
CSASRGTPSTDTQYF
TGCAGTGCTAGTCGCGGGACCCCTAGCACAGATACGCAGTATTTT
>TRBJ1-2|TRBV3-1|NA|many
CASSQKTGYGYTF
TGTGCCAGCAGCCAAAAAACCGGTTATGGCTACACCTTC
>TRBJ2-1|TRBV20-1|TRBD2|many
CSARLAGGGYNEQFF
TGCAGTGCCAGACTAGCGGGAGGAGGGTACAATGAGCAGTTCTTC
>TRBJ2-5|TRBV28|NA|few
CASSLLVTRETQYF
TGTGCCAGCAGTTTATTGGTGACTAGAGAGACCCAGTACTTC
>TRBJ1-6|TRBV20-1|NA|few
CSATRGSDNSPLHF
TGCAGTGCTACCCGGGGCAGCGATAATTCACCCCTCCACTTT
>TRBJ2-1|TRBV5-1|NA|medium-sized
CASSLDGPYNEQFF
TGCGCCAGCAGCTTGGACGGGCCCTACAATGAGCAGTTCTTC
>TRBJ1-1|TRBV30|NA|many
CAWSVRRVRVSNTEAFF
TGTGCCTGGAGTGTACGCCGGGTGAGGGTTTCGAACACTGAAGCTTTCTTT
>TRBJ2-1|TRBV6-2/TRBV6-3|NA|NA
CASSYYLLNNEQFF
TGTGCCAGCAGTTATTATCTCTTAAACAATGAGCAGTTCTTC
>TRBJ2-7|TRBV13|NA|many
CASSPRDLSSYEQYF
TGTGCCAGCAGCCCCCGGGACTTAAGCTCCTACGAGCAGTACTTC
>TRBJ1-1|TRBV7-2|NA|once
CASSPIEYKRDTEAFF
TGTGCCAGCAGCCCTATCGAGTACAAGAGGGACACTGAAGCTTTCTTT
>TRBJ1-1|TRBV5-5|NA|many
CASSLGGRNTEAFF
TGTGCCAGCAGCTTGGGGGGCCGGAACACTGAAGCTTTCTTT
>TRBJ2-1|TRBV2|NA|many
CASQRGGSTSYNEQFF
TGTGCCAGCCAAAGGGGCGGCTCGACCTCCTACAATGAGCAGTTCTTC
>TRBJ2-2|TRBV28|TRBD2|many
CASRREQGTGELFF
TGTGCCAGCAGGCGGGAGCAGGGCACCGGGGAGCTGTTTTTT
>TRBJ2-7|TRBV20-1|NA|few
CSVGGGSSREQYF
TGCAGTGTGGGAGGGGGCAGTAGTCGCGAGCAGTACTTC
>TRBJ1-2|TRBV3-1|TRBD1|many
CASSTPPRGTGYYGYTF
TGTGCCAGCAGCACTCCCCCACGCGGGACAGGGTACTATGGCTACACCTTC
>TRBJ1-2|TRBV27|NA|many
CASRPAGGYTF
TGTGCCAGCAGACCTGCTGGGGGCTACACCTTC
>TRBJ2-1|TRBV27|TRBD2|many
CASSTRTSGSYNEQFF
TGTGCCAGCAGCACAAGGACTAGCGGCTCCTACAATGAGCAGTTCTTC
>TRBJ1-5|TRBV15|NA|NA
CATSRDSQPQHF
TGTGCCACCAGCAGAGATAGTCAGCCCCAGCATTTT
>TRBJ2-2|TRBV7-7|TRBD2|NA
CASSLVAGPTGELFF
TGTGCTAGCAGCTTAGTAGCGGGGCCAACCGGGGAGCTGTTTTTT
>TRBJ2-7|TRBV7-2|NA|many
CASSLGGAFGEQYF
TGTGCCAGCAGCTTGGGGGGGGCATTCGGCGAGCAGTACTTC
>TRBJ2-2|TRBV19|TRBD1|NA
CASKWTGSNGELFF
TGTGCCAGTAAATGGACAGGGTCAAACGGGGAGCTGTTTTTT
>TRBJ2-7|TRBV20-1|TRBD1|many
CSASRTGGFSEQYF
TGCAGTGCGTCCCGGACAGGGGGCTTCTCCGAGCAGTACTTC
>TRBJ1-1|TRBV11-2|NA|many
CASVQGGGTESFF
TGTGCCAGCGTGCAGGGCGGGGGCACTGAATCTTTCTTT
>TRBJ1-1|TRBV7-9|NA|many
CASSAWQGNTEAFF
TGTGCCAGCAGCGCTTGGCAGGGGAACACTGAAGCTTTCTTT
>TRBJ2-1|TRBV19|NA|NA
CASSPVFYNEQFF
TGTGCCAGTAGCCCAGTGTTCTACAATGAGCAGTTCTTC
>TRBJ1-6|TRBV20-1|NA|many
CSAKTGSTYNSPLHF
TGCAGTGCTAAGACGGGGAGCACCTATAATTCACCCCTCCACTTT
>TRBJ1-1|TRBV3-1|NA|many
CASSQNPLLTEAFF
TGTGCCAGCAGCCAAAATCCCCTACTCACTGAAGCTTTCTTT
>TRBJ2-4|TRBV9|TRBD2|few
CASSVSGRAKNIQYF
TGTGCCAGCAGCGTCAGCGGGAGGGCCAAAAACATTCAGTACTTC
>TRBJ2-7|TRBV29-1|TRBD1|many
CSIGYGTGGSEQYF
TGCAGCATCGGGTACGGGACAGGGGGCAGCGAGCAGTACTTC
>TRBJ1-4|TRBV28|NA|NA
CASSSSGTYGNEKLFF
TGTGCCAGCAGTTCGTCCGGGACCTATGGTAATGAAAAACTGTTTTTT
>TRBJ2-7|TRBV11-2|NA|NA
CASSQSLLYEQYF
TGTGCCAGCAGCCAATCTTTACTCTACGAGCAGTACTTC
>TRBJ2-1|TRBV15|TRBD1|many
CATSSGQGSSYNEQFF
TGTGCCACCAGCAGCGGACAGGGCAGCTCCTACAATGAGCAGTTCTTC
>TRBJ2-5|TRBV5-1|TRBD2|many
CASSRGTSGQETQYF
TGCGCCAGCAGCCGTGGGACTAGCGGCCAAGAGACCCAGTACTTC
>TRBJ1-1|TRBV30|NA|many
CALVGTEAFF
TGTGCCCTGGTGGGGACTGAAGCTTTCTTT